The source of this T cell receptor (beta chain) is a study of cytomegalovirus exposure and HLA in healthy donors. Study-level findings and limits: Relative to equally common others, HLA-associated TCR beta chains showed greater clonal expansion in a later analysis. Later analysis demonstrated an association between a missense DCLRE1C variant and TCR beta V- and J-gene trimming.

The CDR3 loop spans 18 amino acids. Germline-derived CDR1 and CDR2 are SGHDT and YYEEEE. V shed 1 base and J shed 0 bases, with 14 bases lying between them. PCR employed 60 Vbeta and 13 Jbeta primers. Assay: immunoSEQ multiplex PCR; the TCRdb copy retains only in-frame clones and omits some. Among around 130,000 clones listed, approximately 80% were seen once. Points on this clone: The antigen remains undetermined.

Sequenced input: PBMCs. The receptor was derived from a girl under 10 years old in good health and CMV-seronegative. The gene calls are TRBV5-6 and TRBJ2-6; no firm D call. The CDR3 loop is CASSLIISGRSGANVLTF. CDR3 coding DNA: TGTGCCAGCAGCTTGATTATTTCGGGTCGCTCTGGGGCCAACGTCCTGACTTTC.